This TCR beta chain was sequenced in a study of T cells expressing NK-cell markers. Overall study context: Sorted CD3+CD56-NKG2C+, CD3+CD56+NKG2C+ and CD3+CD56+NKG2C- T cells supplied the TCR beta repertoires. The eight sequenced donors comprised seven who were HCMV-seropositive and one who was seronegative. Broader study findings: Among four donors, these clonotypes also ranked first in the CD3+CD56-NKG2C+ fraction.

On this clonotype: Antigen: not known.

TCRdb reworked the 5' RACE reads into one entry per CDR3 protein, no DNA. This sample's clone table lists 150,000 or so distinct CDR3 sequences. Germline CDR1 reads SNHLY; CDR2 reads FYNNEI. There are 14 residues in the CDR3. This chain joins TRBV2 and TRBJ1-1. Input material: blood T cells: a sorted CD56 or NKG2C T cell subset, CD4+ or CD8+ T cells, or bulk PBMC T cells (not recorded which). The TCR sequence derives from a woman aged 18 to 75 in good health. CDR3 region: CASRFGVGNTEAFF.